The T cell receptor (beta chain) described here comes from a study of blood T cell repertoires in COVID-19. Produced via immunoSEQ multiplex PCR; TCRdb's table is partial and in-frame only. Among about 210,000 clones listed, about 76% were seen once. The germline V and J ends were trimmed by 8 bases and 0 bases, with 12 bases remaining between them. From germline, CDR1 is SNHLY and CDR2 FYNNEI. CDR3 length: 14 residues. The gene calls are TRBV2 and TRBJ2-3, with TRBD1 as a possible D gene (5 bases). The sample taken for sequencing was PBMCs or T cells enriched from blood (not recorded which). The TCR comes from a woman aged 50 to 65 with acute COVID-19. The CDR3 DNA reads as TGTGCCAGCCGACAGCGCCCTAGCACAGATACGCAGTATTTT. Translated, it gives CASRQRPSTDTQYF.